This note documents a single T cell receptor (beta chain) sequence. Authors' data handling: Researchers report that nucleated cell counts were estimated from reference gene primer amplification. TCRdb keeps only in-frame clones here, not all; method: immunoSEQ multiplex PCR. That table is the source of V, J and clone size, and D and trimming were worked out from the DNA. The table lists roughly 410,000 clones, about 90% of them singletons. This sample was taken from a study of blood T cell repertoires in COVID-19. Study-wide background: Italy, Spain and the United States were the sources of the convalescent and acute COVID-19 samples. In each case, the material was cDNA or gDNA derived from T cells, B-cell-depleted T cells, or PBMCs.

This receptor was taken from a woman aged 55-75 years with COVID-19, enrolled during active disease. Sequenced material: peripheral blood.

The CDR3 DNA sequence: TGTGCCAGCAGTGATACGACAGTAATTACCGGGGAGCTGTTTTTT. It yields the protein CASSDTTVITGELFF. This chain joins TRBV2 and TRBJ2-2; D possibly corresponds to TRBD1 (5 bases). CDR1 is SNHLY and CDR2 is FYNNEI in the germline V gene. This CDR3 is 15 amino acids long. Trimming pared 3 bases from V and 5 bases from J, leaving 13 bases between.